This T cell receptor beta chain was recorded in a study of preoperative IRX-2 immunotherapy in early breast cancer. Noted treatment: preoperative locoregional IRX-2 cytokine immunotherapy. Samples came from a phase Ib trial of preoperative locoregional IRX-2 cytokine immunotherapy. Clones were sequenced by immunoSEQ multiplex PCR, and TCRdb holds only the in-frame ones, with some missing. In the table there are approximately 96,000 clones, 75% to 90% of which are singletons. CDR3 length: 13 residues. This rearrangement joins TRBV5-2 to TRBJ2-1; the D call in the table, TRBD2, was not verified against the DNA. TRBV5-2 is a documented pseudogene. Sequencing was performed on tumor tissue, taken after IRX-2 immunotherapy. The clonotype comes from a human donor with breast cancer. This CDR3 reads CASSYLLSDEQFF. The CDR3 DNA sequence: TGTGCCAGCAGCTATCTTCTAAGCGATGAGCAGTTCTTC.